This T cell receptor (beta chain) was retrieved from a study of shared clonotypes between healthy human individuals. Study-wide results and limits: Naive CD4 clonotypes were shared across several donors at 4.5% to 6.5%. Sorted-subset samples were not fully sequenced, rarefaction indicated.

A word on this clone: Its antigen is not known. This sample includes further DNA sequences coding for the same CDR3.

With 2 bases removed from V and 4 bases from J, the gap between germline ends came to 10 bases. Germline-derived CDR1 and CDR2 are SGHNT and YYREEE (reference sequence). This CDR3 has 14 residues. Replicate PCRs from sorted subsets contained roughly 190 ng DNA, which is approximately 30,000 T cell genomes. Clones were read by immunoSEQ multiplex PCR, and TCRdb kept only the in-frame ones, dropping some. The table shows 2 million to 2.5 million clones, with under 97% occurring only once. The sequence derives from a man aged 18 to 30 in good health. The sample comprised naive CD4+ T cells sorted from blood. This sample's subset: CD45RA+ positively selected. This chain links TRBV5-4 with TRBJ1-3; D is perhaps TRBD1 (6 bases). The CDR3 nucleotides read TGTGCCAGCAGCTTCGACAGGTCCGGAAACACCATATATTTT. Encoded protein: CASSFDRSGNTIYF.